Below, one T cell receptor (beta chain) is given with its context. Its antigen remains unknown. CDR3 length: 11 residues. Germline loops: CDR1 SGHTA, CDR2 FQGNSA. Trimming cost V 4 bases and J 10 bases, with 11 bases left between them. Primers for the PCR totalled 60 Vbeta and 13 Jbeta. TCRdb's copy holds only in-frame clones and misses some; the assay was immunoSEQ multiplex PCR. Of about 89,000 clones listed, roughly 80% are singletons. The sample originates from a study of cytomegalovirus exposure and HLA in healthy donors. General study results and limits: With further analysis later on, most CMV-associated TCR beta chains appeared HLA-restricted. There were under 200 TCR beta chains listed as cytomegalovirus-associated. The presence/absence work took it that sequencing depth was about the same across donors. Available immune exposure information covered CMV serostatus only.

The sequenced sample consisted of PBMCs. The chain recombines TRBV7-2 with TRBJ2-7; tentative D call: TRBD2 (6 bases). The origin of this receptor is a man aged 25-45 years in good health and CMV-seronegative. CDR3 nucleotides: TGTGCCAGCAGCTCCTCCGGGACTCAGTACTTC. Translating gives CASSSSGTQYF.